These 25 T cell receptor beta chains were all obtained from the same sample, sequenced in a study of shared clonotypes between healthy human individuals (dated by TCRdb to between 2020 and 2021). Libraries were made using the immunoSEQ multiplex PCR assay. The table was pulled from immuneACCESS by TCRdb, which kept in-frame rearrangements only. Such tables lose some clones; where checked, under half of the loss comes from unresolved V genes, and the rest has no known cause. The sample data list about 1,900,000 clones, and over 85% of these were observed just once. Together, the top ten hold around 1% of the sample. CD8 naive samples were CD45RO-negative cells positively selected for CCR7, giving a CD45RA+CCR7+ population that excluded TemRA cells. Sequenced material: naive CD8+ T cells sorted from blood. The cell subset or site tag for this specimen amounts to: CD45RA+CCR7+. These receptors were taken from a man aged 18 to 29 in good health.

The chain combines TRBV5-6 with TRBJ1-2, with D possibly being TRBD1 (5 bases). The V gene lost 4 bases and the J gene lost 7 bases, with 14 bases spanning the gap. CDR1 and CDR2 (germline): SGHDT, YYEEEE. The CDR3 totals 13 residues. CDR3 loop: CASSEGTAPGYTF. Written as DNA, the CDR3 is TGTGCCAGCAGCGAGGGGACCGCGCCTGGCTACACCTTC. Full variable domain (remainder filled in from reference TRBV5-6 and TRBJ1-2): DAGVTQSPTHLIKTRGQQVTLRCSPKSGHDTVSWYQQALGQGPQFIFQYYEEEERQRGNFPDRFSGHQFPNYSSELNVNALLLGDSALYLCASSEGTAPGYTFGSGTRLTVV.

This clone has a single count. The chain links TRBV27 to TRBJ2-5, with a weak D call TRBD2 (6 bases). V was trimmed by 3 bases and J by 5 bases, leaving 13 bases between them. Germline CDR1 MNHEY, CDR2 SMNVEV (reference sequence). The CDR3 extends over 14 amino acids. DNA for the CDR3: TGTGCCAGCAGTTTCTTAGGAGGGCGGGAGACCCAGTACTTC. Encoded protein: CASSFLGGRETQYF.

The chain couples TRBV7-9 to TRBJ1-5; 7 nucleotides match TRBD1. V lost 0 bases, J lost 3 bases, and 8 bases stayed unmatched. Germline V CDR1 and CDR2: SEHNR, FQNEAQ (reference sequence). This CDR3 spans 17 amino acids. The CDR3 is CASSLAVRGQINQPQHF. The CDR3 DNA is TGTGCCAGCAGCTTAGCGGTCCGGGGACAGATCAATCAGCCCCAGCATTTT.

The chain is built from TRBV4-1 and TRBJ1-1; 8 nucleotides align to TRBD1. The CDR3 extends over 14 amino acids. V gave up 5 bases and J gave up 6 bases; unmatched junction bases: 8. Germline assignment: CDR1 MGHRA and CDR2 YSYEKL. CDR3 sequence reads: CASSFQGALAEAFF. The CDR3 bases are TGCGCCAGCAGCTTCCAGGGGGCCCTAGCTGAAGCTTTCTTT.

DNA of the CDR3: TGCGCCAGCAGCCAAGTGTTAGCAACTAATGAAAAACTGTTTTTT. This translates into CASSQVLATNEKLFF. The J gene is TRBJ1-4, the V gene TRBV4-3; D gene unclear. The CDR3 is 15 residues long. Germline CDR1 reads LGHNA; CDR2 reads YSLEER. Trimming shortened V by 1 base and J by 0 bases, and 6 bases separated the two germline ends.

The rearrangement uses TRBV4-2 and TRBJ2-5, with 12 bases aligning to TRBD2. The V gene end was trimmed by 4 bases and the J gene end by 1 base; junction bases not matched to a gene: 4. The CDR3 extends over 16 amino acids. Germline CDR1 LGHNA, CDR2 YNFKEQ. In nucleotides, the CDR3 is TGTGCCAGCAGCCCTCTAGCGGGGGGGACCCAAGAGACCCAGTACTTC. It translates to CASSPLAGGTQETQYF.

The rearrangement uses TRBV6-1 and TRBJ2-1; weak D call: TRBD1 (5 bases). Germline values: CDR1 MNHNS, CDR2 SASEGT. Trimming left V 3 bases short and J 8 bases short, with 11 bases between. The CDR3 consists of 13 residues. The CDR3: CASSDYRFDEQFF. The CDR3 bases are TGTGCCAGCAGTGATTACAGGTTTGATGAGCAGTTCTTC.

This clone was seen only once. V and J are TRBV7-9 and TRBJ2-7; the match to TRBD2 covers 7 bases. With V trimmed by 5 bases and J by 2 bases, 6 bases remained unmatched. The CDR3 runs to 14 residues. Germline CDR1 is SEHNR and CDR2 is FQNEAQ (reference sequence). CDR3 in DNA: TGTGCCAGCAGCCAAACTAGCGACCCCTACGAGCAGTACTTC. It translates to CASSQTSDPYEQYF.

As for this clone: Other DNA sequences in the sample encode the same CDR3. The chain employs TRBV7-9 and TRBJ2-1; no reliable D call. The V gene's germline CDR1 is SEHNR and CDR2 FQNEAQ (reference sequence). The CDR3 is 13 amino acids. Trimming stripped 5 bases from V and 0 bases from J, with 5 bases between. CDR3 amino acids: CASSPSSYNEQFF. CDR3 in DNA: TGTGCCAGCAGCCCAAGCTCCTACAATGAGCAGTTCTTC.

The gene calls are TRBV10-2 and TRBJ1-1; no clear D gene. V lost 3 bases to trimming and J lost 0 bases, with 8 bases between them. Germline V gene sequence: CDR1 WSHSY, CDR2 SAAADI. CDR3 length: 14 amino acids. DNA for the CDR3: TGCGCCAGCAGTGACGCAGGTATGAACACTGAAGCTTTCTTT. Translated: CASSDAGMNTEAFF.

In the case of this clone: The identical CDR3 is also encoded by other nucleotide sequences in the sample. The chain joins TRBV11-2 to TRBJ1-4; TRBD1 might be the D (6 bases). Germline CDR1 and CDR2: SGHAT and FQNNGV. V was shortened by 1 base and J by 5 bases, with 8 bases between the two germline ends. The CDR3 loop spans 14 amino acids. In DNA form, the CDR3 reads TGTGCCAGCAGCTTAGTAGGGGGGAATGAAAAACTGTTTTTT. It is translated as CASSLVGGNEKLFF.

This clone was counted a single time. This chain connects TRBV30 to TRBJ1-3; D possibly corresponds to TRBD1 (5 bases). This CDR3 spans 16 amino acids. Germline-derived CDR1 and CDR2 are GTSNPN and SVGIG (reference sequence). V was cut by 4 bases and J by 0 bases, with 16 bases left in between. This CDR3 is CAWIRKDISSGNTIYF. In DNA, the CDR3 is TGTGCCTGGATCAGAAAGGACATCTCCTCTGGAAACACCATATATTTT.

The chain has TRBV9 and TRBJ2-2; 7 nucleotides agree with TRBD1. Germline values: CDR1 SGDLS, CDR2 YYNGEE. V was clipped by 3 bases and J by 6 bases; unmatched bases: 8. This CDR3 is 15 amino acids long. CDR3 sequence (DNA): TGTGCCAGCAGCGCCCAGGGGGTGAGCGCCGGGGAGCTGTTTTTT. Protein product: CASSAQGVSAGELFF. The full variable domain, with the rest looked up from reference TRBV9 and TRBJ2-2, is DSGVTQTPKHLITATGQRVTLRCSPRSGDLSVYWYQQSLDQGLQFLIQYYNGEERAKGNILERFSAQQFPDLHSELNLSSLELGDSALYFCASSAQGVSAGELFFGEGSRLTVL.

A single count supports this clone. This rearrangement joins TRBV19 to TRBJ1-4; D is undetermined. CDR3 size: 13 residues. Germline V gene sequence: CDR1 LNHDA, CDR2 SQIVND (reference sequence). Between the trimmed V and J ends, which lost 2 bases and 7 bases, there was a span of 8 bases. The CDR3 region is CASSIPNSEKLFF. Written as DNA, the CDR3 is TGTGCCAGTAGTATACCTAATTCTGAAAAACTGTTTTTT.

V gene TRBV4-1 combines with J gene TRBJ1-1, with D possibly TRBD1 on 5 matching bases. Germline CDR1 is MGHRA and CDR2 is YSYEKL. The V end lost 1 base, the J end lost 4 bases, and 13 bases lay between the germline ends. The CDR3 runs to 15 residues. The CDR3 here is CASSQALGGSTEAFF. The DNA for the CDR3 is TGCGCCAGCAGCCAAGCTCTTGGGGGAAGCACTGAAGCTTTCTTT.

Note on this clone: The same CDR3 is also encoded by other DNA sequences in this sample. The V and J genes are TRBV13 and TRBJ1-1, with D perhaps matching TRBD1 (6 bases). V lost 0 bases and J 1 base, leaving 6 bases between the germline ends. Germline V gene lookup returns CDR1 PRHDT and CDR2 FYEKMQ (reference sequence). This CDR3 is built from 14 residues. The CDR3 loop is CASSLGQGNTEAFF. The DNA of the CDR3 is TGTGCCAGCAGCTTAGGACAGGGGAACACTGAAGCTTTCTTT.

Worth noting for this clone: At the DNA level, this CDR3 is encoded by other sequences in the same sample as well. The chain joins TRBV29-1 to TRBJ2-1, with 11 nucleotides matching TRBD1. V gave up 6 bases and J gave up 4 bases; unmatched junction bases: 5. CDR3 length equals 14 residues. Germline CDR1 and CDR2: SQVTM and ANQGSEA. The CDR3 region is CSVGDRGAYNEQFF. The CDR3 bases are TGCAGCGTGGGGGACAGGGGGGCTTACAATGAGCAGTTCTTC.

The chain uses TRBV30 and TRBJ1-2; 7 bases line up with TRBD1. The CDR3 has 15 residues. Trimming cost V 5 bases and J 4 bases; bases outside gene matches: 13. The germline gives CDR1 GTSNPN, CDR2 SVGIG (reference sequence). This chain's CDR3 is CAWFPRDSSLYGYTF. The DNA for the CDR3 is TGTGCCTGGTTCCCCCGGGACAGCTCCCTCTATGGCTACACCTTC.

Details on this clone: This specimen includes other DNA sequences encoding the same CDR3. The gene calls are TRBV7-9 and TRBJ2-1, with 9 bases identical to TRBD1. The germline V gene has CDR1 SEHNR and CDR2 FQNEAQ (reference sequence). V dropped 5 bases and J dropped 4; count of bases not matched to a gene: 6. This CDR3 contains 15 residues. CDR3 DNA sequence: TGTGCCAGCAGCCTGGGACAGGGTATATACAATGAGCAGTTCTTC. Protein product: CASSLGQGIYNEQFF.

CDR3 amino acids: CASSLLREVGTQYF. The CDR3 DNA is TGTGCCAGCAGCTTACTGCGGGAAGTGGGTACGCAGTATTTT. V usage is TRBV7-6 and J usage is TRBJ2-3; possibly TRBD2 for D (6 bases). V shed 2 bases and J shed 8 bases, with 14 bases lying between them. This CDR3 is built from 14 residues. Germline CDR1 reads SGHVS; CDR2 reads FNYEAQ.

A note on this clone: This CDR3 is also generated by other DNA sequences in the sample. The chain carries TRBV5-1 and TRBJ1-2; the match to TRBD1 covers 8 bases. V shed 3 bases and J 3 bases; nucleotides not matched to a gene: 7. CDR3 length equals 15 residues. The germline CDR1 and CDR2 sequences are SGHRS and YFSETQ. The CDR3 bases are TGCGCCAGCAGCTCTCGGACAGGGTTAGACTATGGCTACACCTTC. As protein: CASSSRTGLDYGYTF.

This clone was detected once. The chain carries TRBV27 and TRBJ2-6, with TRBD1 matching over 7 bases. The V and J ends lost 4 bases and 0 bases, in that order; junction bases with no gene match: 3. CDR1 and CDR2 (germline): MNHEY, SMNVEV (reference sequence). The CDR3 sequence is 16 residues long. The CDR3 nucleotides read TGTGCCAGCAGTTCGGACAGGCGCTCTGGGGCCAACGTCCTGACTTTC. It codes for CASSSDRRSGANVLTF.

The J gene is TRBJ2-5, the V gene TRBV7-9; tentative D call: TRBD2 (5 bases). Germline values: CDR1 SEHNR, CDR2 FQNEAQ (reference sequence). CDR3 length equals 16 residues. V lost 5 bases to trimming and J lost 0 bases, with 16 bases between them. CDR3 coding DNA: TGTGCCAGCAGCCTCCTATTTAGAGGGTACCAAGAGACCCAGTACTTC. Translation gives CASSLLFRGYQETQYF. The whole variable domain, remainder taken from reference TRBV7-9 and TRBJ2-5, is DTGVSQNPRHKITKRGQNVTFRCDPISEHNRLYWYRQTLGQGPEFLTYFQNEAQLEKSRLLSDRFSAERPKGSFSTLEIQRTEQGDSAMYLCASSLLFRGYQETQYFGPGTRLLVL.

This clone showed up just once. The rearrangement uses TRBV5-8 and TRBJ2-7, with D maybe TRBD2 (6 bases). CDR3 length equals 15 residues. V was clipped by 0 bases and J by 4 bases, with 14 bases between them. Germline V gene data show CDR1 as SGHTS and CDR2 as YDEGEE. CDR3 amino acids: CASSLGIGGGYEQYF. CDR3 bases: TGTGCCAGCAGCTTGGGAATCGGGGGTGGGTACGAGCAGTACTTC.

The V and J genes are TRBV5-1 and TRBJ1-2, with D possibly TRBD1 on 6 matching bases. Germline CDR1 and CDR2: SGHRS and YFSETQ. The V and J ends lost 6 bases and 0 bases respectively, with 15 bases between them. CDR3 length: 15 amino acids. The CDR3 loop reads CASTTGSPANYGYTF. CDR3 coding DNA: TGCGCCAGCACAACAGGGAGCCCAGCTAACTATGGCTACACCTTC.